The 23 T cell receptor beta chains in this list originate from one sample, sequenced in a study of long-term antiretroviral therapy in people with HIV. This was the immunoSEQ v3.0 assay at survey level. Produced via immunoSEQ multiplex PCR; TCRdb's table is partial and in-frame only. This table has tens of thousands of clones, 82% appearing once. The specimen comprised unsorted PBMCs, sampled roughly 2.3 years after starting antiretroviral therapy. Receptors originate from a man aged 35 to 55 with HIV.

This chain joins TRBV9 and TRBJ2-2, with D unclear. V lost 0 bases, J lost 7 bases, and 10 bases lay in between. CDR1 SGDLS and CDR2 YYNGEE come from the germline V gene. The CDR3 sequence is 14 residues long. The CDR3 coding sequence is TGTGCCAGCAGCGTAGAGCCAGCAGGCGGGGAGCTGTTTTTT. Translating gives CASSVEPAGGELFF.

The chain is built from TRBV28 and TRBJ2-3; weak D call: TRBD1 (7 bases). The CDR3 loop spans 15 amino acids. V lost 5 bases to trimming and J lost 6 bases, with 18 bases between them. CDR1 is MDHEN, CDR2 SYDVKM, per germline. The CDR3 coding sequence is TGTGCCAGCAGTCTTCCAGGGGGGTTCACCGATACGCAGTATTTT. This encodes CASSLPGGFTDTQYF. The full variable domain, completed using reference TRBV28 and TRBJ2-3, is DVKVTQSSRYLVKRTGEKVFLECVQDMDHENMFWYRQDPGLGLRLIYFSYDVKMKEKGDIPEGYSVSREKKERFSLILESASTNQTSMYLCASSLPGGFTDTQYFGPGTRLTVL.

V gene TRBV10-2 combines with J gene TRBJ2-5; 9 bases align to TRBD2. CDR3 length: 13 amino acids. V gave up 7 bases and J gave up 4 bases; unmatched junction bases: 4. CDR1 is WSHSY, CDR2 SAAADI, per germline. The CDR3 region is CASNPAGGETQYF. The CDR3 DNA is TGCGCCAGCAACCCAGCGGGGGGAGAGACCCAGTACTTC.

This chain links TRBV5-4 with TRBJ2-7, with D possibly matching TRBD2 (6 bases). The CDR3 loop spans 14 amino acids. V gave up 4 bases and J gave up 1 base, with 12 bases separating them. Germline values: CDR1 SGHNT, CDR2 YYREEE (reference sequence). Here the CDR3 reads CASSPLGGSYEQYF. The DNA for the CDR3 is TGTGCCAGCAGCCCTTTGGGGGGTTCCTACGAGCAGTACTTC.

For this clone: The CDR3 ends on some other residue instead of the conserved phenylalanine or tryptophan, so this is likely a read error. The DNA is omitted, as the CDR3 cannot be located on it reliably, and the CDR3 follows TCRdb's listing. J is TRBJ2-7 and V is TRBV5-1; TRBD1, the table's D call, was not compared with the DNA. Germline V gene lookup returns CDR1 SGHRS and CDR2 YFSETQ. The CDR3 is 10 residues long, counting both termini. The CDR3 reads CASGNRVICC.

This clone showed up just once. V gene TRBV25-1 combines with J gene TRBJ2-7; a weak D match, TRBD2 (5 bases). The V gene lost 1 base and the J gene lost 3 bases, with 7 bases spanning the gap. The CDR3 is 13 amino acids. Per germline, CDR1 MGHDK and CDR2 SYGVNS. The CDR3 loop reads CASSESGLYEQYF. CDR3 nucleotide sequence: TGTGCCAGCAGTGAATCCGGACTCTACGAGCAGTACTTC.

V gene TRBV19 combines with J gene TRBJ1-3, with 9 nucleotides matching TRBD1. The CDR3 length is 16 residues. After removal of 7 bases from V and 2 bases from J, the junction contained 9 bases not matched to a gene. The germline gives CDR1 LNHDA, CDR2 SQIVND (reference sequence). CDR3 in DNA: TGTGCCAGTACGGGAGAACAGGGGGCTCCTGGAAACACCATATATTTT. Residues: CASTGEQGAPGNTIYF. The variable domain in full, completed from reference TRBV19 and TRBJ1-3, reads DGGITQSPKYLFRKEGQNVTLSCEQNLNHDAMYWYRQDPGQGLRLIYYSQIVNDFQKGDIAEGYSVSREKKESFPLTVTSAQKNPTAFYLCASTGEQGAPGNTIYFGEGSWLTVV.

This clone showed up just a few times. The J gene is TRBJ2-3, the V gene TRBV5-5; 9 nucleotides match TRBD2. Germline lookup yields CDR1 SGHKS and CDR2 YYEKEE (reference sequence). The CDR3 has 16 amino acids. The J segment lost 8 bases and the V segment lost 0 bases, leaving 10 bases of the junction unmatched. CDR3 DNA: TGTGCCAGCAGCTTGGCAGCGGGAGGAGGATGGGGTACGCAGTATTTT. Its translation is CASSLAAGGGWGTQYF.

This rearrangement joins TRBV7-9 to TRBJ2-7; the D is unclear. The length of the CDR3 is 12 residues. The germline V and J ends were trimmed by 1 base and 5 bases, with 6 bases remaining between them. Germline-derived CDR1 and CDR2 are SEHNR and FQNEAQ (reference sequence). The CDR3 bases are TGTGCCAGCAGCTTAGGTTTGGACGAGCAGTACTTC. Translating gives CASSLGLDEQYF.

The rearrangement links TRBV15 to TRBJ2-1; 8 bases line up with TRBD2. The germline CDR1 and CDR2 sequences are LNHNV and YYDKDF (reference sequence). The CDR3 contains 16 residues. Germline trimming cut 1 base from V and 5 bases from J; bases unmatched to any gene: 7. The CDR3 DNA follows: TGTGCCACCAGCAGAGTTTCGACTAGCGCACACAATGAGCAGTTCTTC. Translation: CATSRVSTSAHNEQFF.

The CDR3 nucleotides read TGTGCCAGCAGTTCCGAGAACCAAGAGACCCAGTACTTC. Translation gives CASSSENQETQYF. The J gene is TRBJ2-5, the V gene TRBV28; D gene ambiguous. Germline CDR1 MDHEN, CDR2 SYDVKM. Trimming cost V 4 bases and J 0 bases, with 6 bases left between them. The CDR3 runs to 13 residues.

CDR3 amino acids: CASSLGRGFSGNTIYF. In DNA, the CDR3 is TGTGCCAGCAGCCTGGGCCGGGGTTTCTCTGGAAACACCATATATTTT. V usage is TRBV7-8 and J usage is TRBJ1-3; no definite D call. V was shortened by 5 bases and J by 0 bases, with 14 bases between the two germline ends. Germline V gene sequence: CDR1 SGHVS, CDR2 FQNEAQ. CDR3 length: 16 amino acids.

This clone was detected a few times. The chain recombines TRBV10-1 with TRBJ1-3; no reliable D call. The CDR3 runs to 14 residues. The germline V and J ends were trimmed by 5 bases and 2 bases, with 10 bases remaining between them. Germline V CDR1 and CDR2: WNHNN, SYGVQD (reference sequence). CDR3 protein: CASSFGGAGNTIYF. The CDR3 region has the DNA TGCGCCAGCAGTTTCGGTGGAGCTGGAAACACCATATATTTT.

This chain connects TRBV6-5 to TRBJ1-5; a possible D gene is TRBD1 (6 bases). Looked up from germline, CDR1 is MNHEY and CDR2 is SVGAGI. The CDR3 covers 15 residues. With 6 bases removed from V and 0 bases from J, the gap between germline ends came to 12 bases. The CDR3 region is CASSPGGGSNQPQHF. For the CDR3, the DNA is TGTGCCAGCAGCCCCGGAGGGGGTAGCAATCAGCCCCAGCATTTT.

The chain couples TRBV30 to TRBJ2-1, with a weak D call TRBD1 (6 bases). There are 13 residues in the CDR3. Trimming left V 5 bases short and J 7 bases short, with 15 bases between. CDR1 GTSNPN and CDR2 SVGIG come from the germline V gene (reference sequence). CDR3 loop: CAWVTAQGNEQFF. CDR3 nucleotide sequence: TGTGCCTGGGTAACTGCTCAGGGGAATGAGCAGTTCTTC.

The CDR3 region is CASRNLGSPYGYTF. For the CDR3, the DNA is TGTGCCAGTAGGAACTTGGGCAGTCCGTATGGCTACACCTTC. The chain links TRBV19 to TRBJ1-2; D remains unclear. There are 14 residues in the CDR3. Trimming removed 6 bases at V and 5 bases at J, with 16 bases between. From germline, CDR1 is LNHDA and CDR2 SQIVND (reference sequence). Full variable domain (remainder filled in from reference TRBV19 and TRBJ1-2): DGGITQSPKYLFRKEGQNVTLSCEQNLNHDAMYWYRQDPGQGLRLIYYSQIVNDFQKGDIAEGYSVSREKKESFPLTVTSAQKNPTAFYLCASRNLGSPYGYTFGSGTRLTVV.

This chain connects TRBV28 to TRBJ1-1; no firm D call. The CDR3 contains 13 residues. V was pared by 2 bases and J by 0 bases, with 4 bases between. In germline, CDR1 is MDHEN, CDR2 SYDVKM. This chain's CDR3 is CASSLGMNTEAFF. The DNA of the CDR3 is TGTGCCAGCAGTTTAGGGATGAACACTGAAGCTTTCTTT.

The chain couples TRBV5-1 to TRBJ2-5; 7 bases are shared with TRBD2. This CDR3 contains 18 residues. After removal of 2 bases from V and 2 bases from J, the junction contained 15 bases not matched to a gene. CDR1 SGHRS and CDR2 YFSETQ come from the germline V gene. DNA for the CDR3: TGCGCCAGCAGCTTCCCGGGGGAGGGTAGCGGGCAGCAAGAGACCCAGTACTTC. Residues: CASSFPGEGSGQQETQYF.

This clone was seen only a few times. The V gene is TRBV5-5, the J gene TRBJ2-1, with D unclear. V dropped 4 bases and J dropped 0 bases, with 11 bases sitting between them. This CDR3 has 15 residues. CDR1 and CDR2 (germline): SGHKS, YYEKEE (reference sequence). CDR3 sequence reads: CASSLEASSYNEQFF. In nucleotides, the CDR3 is TGTGCCAGCAGCCTAGAAGCGAGCTCCTACAATGAGCAGTTCTTC.

The CDR3 DNA reads as TGTGCCAGCAGTCCCGGGCCCCCCGACGAGCAGTACTTC. It is translated as CASSPGPPDEQYF. The chain joins TRBV28 to TRBJ2-7; D is undetermined. V lost 5 bases and J lost 5, with 13 bases in between. The length of the CDR3 is 13 residues. Germline V gives CDR1 MDHEN, CDR2 SYDVKM.

The V call is TRBV7-8, the J call TRBJ1-1, with no clear D. The CDR3 is 13 amino acids. Trimming left V 1 base short and J 10 bases short, with 13 bases between. Germline CDR1 is SGHVS and CDR2 is FQNEAQ. The CDR3 region has the DNA TGTGCCAGCAGCTTAGAATCGCGGTCGTCAGCTTTCTTT. This sequence encodes CASSLESRSSAFF.

The rearrangement links TRBV5-6 to TRBJ2-5, with 9 nucleotides matching TRBD1. Looked up from germline, CDR1 is SGHDT and CDR2 is YYEEEE. The CDR3 contains 13 residues. J was trimmed by 5 bases and V by 2 bases; bases with no gene match: 1. CDR3 amino acids: CASSFGTGETQYF. For the CDR3, the DNA is TGTGCCAGCAGCTTTGGGACAGGGGAGACCCAGTACTTC. Using reference TRBV5-6 and TRBJ2-5 for the parts outside the CDR3, the full variable domain is DAGVTQSPTHLIKTRGQQVTLRCSPKSGHDTVSWYQQALGQGPQFIFQYYEEEERQRGNFPDRFSGHQFPNYSSELNVNALLLGDSALYLCASSFGTGETQYFGPGTRLLVL.

V is TRBV28 and J is TRBJ1-1; D is unclear. V lost 3 bases, J lost 1 base, and 9 bases lay in between. This CDR3 spans 14 amino acids. Germline lookup yields CDR1 MDHEN and CDR2 SYDVKM. Written as DNA, the CDR3 is TGTGCCAGCAGTTTGTCCCGCAGGAACACTGAAGCTTTCTTT. This encodes CASSLSRRNTEAFF.